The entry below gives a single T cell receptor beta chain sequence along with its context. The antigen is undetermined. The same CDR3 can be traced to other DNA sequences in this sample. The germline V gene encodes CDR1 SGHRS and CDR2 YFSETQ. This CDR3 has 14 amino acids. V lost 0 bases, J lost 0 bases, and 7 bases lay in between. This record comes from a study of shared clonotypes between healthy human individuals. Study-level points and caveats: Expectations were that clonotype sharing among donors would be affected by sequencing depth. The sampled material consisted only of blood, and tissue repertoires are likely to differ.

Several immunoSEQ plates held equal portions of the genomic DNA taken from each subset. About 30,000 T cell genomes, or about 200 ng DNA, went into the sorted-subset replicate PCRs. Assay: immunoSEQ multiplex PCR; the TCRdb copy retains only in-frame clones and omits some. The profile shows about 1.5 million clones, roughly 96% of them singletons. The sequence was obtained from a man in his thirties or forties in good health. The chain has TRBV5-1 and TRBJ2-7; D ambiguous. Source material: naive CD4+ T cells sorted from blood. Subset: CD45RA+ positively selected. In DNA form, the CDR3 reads TGCGCCAGCAGCTTGGGCGGAGACTCCTACGAGCAGTACTTC. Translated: CASSLGGDSYEQYF.